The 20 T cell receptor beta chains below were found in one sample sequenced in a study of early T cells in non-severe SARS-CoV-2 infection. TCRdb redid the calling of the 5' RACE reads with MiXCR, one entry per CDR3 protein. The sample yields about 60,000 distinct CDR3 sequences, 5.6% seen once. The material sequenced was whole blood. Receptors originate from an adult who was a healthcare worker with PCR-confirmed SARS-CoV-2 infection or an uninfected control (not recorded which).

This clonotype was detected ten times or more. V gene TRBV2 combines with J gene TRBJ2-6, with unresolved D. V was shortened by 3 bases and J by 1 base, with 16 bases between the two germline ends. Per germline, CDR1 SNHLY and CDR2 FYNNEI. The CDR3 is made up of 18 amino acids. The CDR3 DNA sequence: TGTGCCAGCAGTGACTTGCTAGTGTCGACTTCTGGGGCCAACGTCCTGACTTTC. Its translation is CASSDLLVSTSGANVLTF.

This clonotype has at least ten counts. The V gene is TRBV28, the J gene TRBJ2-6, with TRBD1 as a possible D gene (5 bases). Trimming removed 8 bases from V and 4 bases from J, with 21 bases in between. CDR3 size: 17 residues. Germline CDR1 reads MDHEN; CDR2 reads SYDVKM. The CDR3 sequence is CASRRDERGSGANVLTF. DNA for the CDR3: TGTGCCAGCCGCAGAGACGAAAGGGGATCGGGGGCCAACGTCCTGACTTTC.

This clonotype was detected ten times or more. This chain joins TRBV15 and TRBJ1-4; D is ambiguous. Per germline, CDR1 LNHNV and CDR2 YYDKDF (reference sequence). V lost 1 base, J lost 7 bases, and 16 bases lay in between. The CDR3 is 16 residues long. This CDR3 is CATSRAFGNAGEKLFF. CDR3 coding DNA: TGTGCCACCAGCAGAGCGTTCGGTAACGCGGGTGAAAAACTGTTTTTT.

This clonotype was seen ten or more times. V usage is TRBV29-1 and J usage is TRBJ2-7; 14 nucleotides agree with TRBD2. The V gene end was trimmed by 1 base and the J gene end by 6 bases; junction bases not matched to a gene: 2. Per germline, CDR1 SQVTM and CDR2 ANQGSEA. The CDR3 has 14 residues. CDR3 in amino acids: CSVEGTSGRPEQYF. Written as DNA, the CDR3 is TGCAGCGTTGAAGGGACTAGCGGGAGGCCCGAGCAGTACTTC.

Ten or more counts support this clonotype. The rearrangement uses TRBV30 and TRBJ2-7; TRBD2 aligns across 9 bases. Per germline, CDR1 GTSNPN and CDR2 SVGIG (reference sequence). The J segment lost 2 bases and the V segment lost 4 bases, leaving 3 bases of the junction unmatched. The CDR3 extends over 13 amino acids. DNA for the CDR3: TGTGCCTGGATGGTAGCGGGGGCCTACGAGCAGTACTTC. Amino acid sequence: CAWMVAGAYEQYF.

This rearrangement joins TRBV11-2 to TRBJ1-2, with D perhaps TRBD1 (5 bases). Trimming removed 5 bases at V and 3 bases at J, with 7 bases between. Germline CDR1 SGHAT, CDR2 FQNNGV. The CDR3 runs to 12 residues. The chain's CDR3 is CASSPGDYGYTF. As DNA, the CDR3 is TGTGCCAGCAGCCCGGGGGACTATGGCTACACCTTC. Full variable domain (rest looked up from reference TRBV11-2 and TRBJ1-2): EAGVAQSPRYKIIEKRQSVAFWCNPISGHATLYWYQQILGQGPKLLIQFQNNGVVDDSQLPKDRFSAERLKGVDSTLKIQPAKLEDSAVYLCASSPGDYGYTFGSGTRLTVV.

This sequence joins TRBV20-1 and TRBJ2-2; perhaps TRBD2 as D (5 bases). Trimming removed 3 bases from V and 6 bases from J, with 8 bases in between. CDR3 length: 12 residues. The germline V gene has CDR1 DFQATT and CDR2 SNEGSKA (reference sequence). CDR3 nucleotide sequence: TGCAGTGCTAGGAGGGTCGCCGGGGAGCTGTTTTTT. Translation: CSARRVAGELFF.

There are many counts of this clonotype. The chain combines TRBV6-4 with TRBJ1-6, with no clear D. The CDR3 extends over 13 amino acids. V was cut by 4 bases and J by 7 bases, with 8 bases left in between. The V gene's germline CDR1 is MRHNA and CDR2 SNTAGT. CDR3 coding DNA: TGTGCCAGCAGTGGATCAGCGAATTCACCCCTCCACTTT. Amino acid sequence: CASSGSANSPLHF.

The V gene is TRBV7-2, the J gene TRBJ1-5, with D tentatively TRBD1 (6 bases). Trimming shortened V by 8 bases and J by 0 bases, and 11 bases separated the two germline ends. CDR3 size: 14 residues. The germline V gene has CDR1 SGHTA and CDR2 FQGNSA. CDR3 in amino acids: CASAGAYSNQPQHF. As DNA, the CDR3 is TGTGCCAGCGCAGGGGCCTATAGCAATCAGCCCCAGCATTTT. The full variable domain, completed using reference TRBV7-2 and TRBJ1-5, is GAGVSQSPSNKVTEKGKDVELRCDPISGHTALYWYRQSLGQGLEFLIYFQGNSAPDKSGLPSDRFSAERTGGSVSTLTIQRTQQEDSAVYLCASAGAYSNQPQHFGDGTRLSIL.

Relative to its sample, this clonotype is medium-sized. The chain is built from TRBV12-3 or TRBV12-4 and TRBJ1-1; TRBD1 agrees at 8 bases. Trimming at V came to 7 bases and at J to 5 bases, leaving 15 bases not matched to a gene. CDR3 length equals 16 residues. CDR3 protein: CASTLRTGRGRTEAFF. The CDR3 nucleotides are TGTGCCAGCACCTTAAGGACAGGGCGAGGGAGAACTGAAGCTTTCTTT.

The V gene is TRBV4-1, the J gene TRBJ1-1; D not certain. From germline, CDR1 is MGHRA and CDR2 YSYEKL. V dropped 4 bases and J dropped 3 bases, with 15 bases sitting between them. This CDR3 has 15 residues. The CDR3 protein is CASSRRVWLHTEAFF. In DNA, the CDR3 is TGCGCCAGCAGCCGTCGTGTCTGGTTGCACACTGAAGCTTTCTTT.

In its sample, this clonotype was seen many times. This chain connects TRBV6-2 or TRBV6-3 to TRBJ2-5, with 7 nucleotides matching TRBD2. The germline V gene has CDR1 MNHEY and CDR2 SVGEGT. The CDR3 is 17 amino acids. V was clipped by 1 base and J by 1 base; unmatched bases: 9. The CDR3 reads CASSYYTGGPSQETQYF. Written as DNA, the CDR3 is TGTGCCAGCAGTTACTACACGGGGGGACCAAGCCAAGAGACCCAGTACTTC.

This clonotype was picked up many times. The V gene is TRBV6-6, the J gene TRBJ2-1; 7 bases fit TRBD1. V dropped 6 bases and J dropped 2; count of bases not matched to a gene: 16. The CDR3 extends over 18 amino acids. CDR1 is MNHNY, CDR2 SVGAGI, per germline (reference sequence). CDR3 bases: TGTGCCAGCAGCCGGGACAGAATCGCATCATCCCCCTACAATGAGCAGTTCTTC. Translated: CASSRDRIASSPYNEQFF.

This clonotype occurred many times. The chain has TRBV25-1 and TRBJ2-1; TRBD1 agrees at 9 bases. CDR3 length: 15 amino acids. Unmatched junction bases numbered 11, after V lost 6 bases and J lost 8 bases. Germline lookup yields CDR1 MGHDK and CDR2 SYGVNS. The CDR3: CASRPRDRVFDEQFF. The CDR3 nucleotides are TGTGCCAGCAGACCCCGGGACAGGGTATTCGATGAGCAGTTCTTC.

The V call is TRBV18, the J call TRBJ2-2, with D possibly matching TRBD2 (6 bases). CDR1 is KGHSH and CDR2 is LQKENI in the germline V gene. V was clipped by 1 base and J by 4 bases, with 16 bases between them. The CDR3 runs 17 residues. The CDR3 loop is CASSPRYGRSGTGELFF. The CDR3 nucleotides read TGTGCCAGCTCACCACGTTACGGGAGATCAGGCACCGGGGAGCTGTTTTTT.

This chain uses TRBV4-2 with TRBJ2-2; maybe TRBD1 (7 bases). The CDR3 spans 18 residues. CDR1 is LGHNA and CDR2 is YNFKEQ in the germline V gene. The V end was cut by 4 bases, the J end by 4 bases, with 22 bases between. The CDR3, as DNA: TGTGCCAGCAGCCGGGGACTGTGGGACAGTCCTTCCACCGGGGAGCTGTTTTTT. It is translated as CASSRGLWDSPSTGELFF.

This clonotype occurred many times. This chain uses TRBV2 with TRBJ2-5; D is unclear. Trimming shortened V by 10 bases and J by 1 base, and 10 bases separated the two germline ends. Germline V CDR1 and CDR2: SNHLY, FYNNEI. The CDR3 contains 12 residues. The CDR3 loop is CATGSIQETQYF. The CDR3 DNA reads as TGTGCCACGGGCAGCATCCAAGAGACCCAGTACTTC.

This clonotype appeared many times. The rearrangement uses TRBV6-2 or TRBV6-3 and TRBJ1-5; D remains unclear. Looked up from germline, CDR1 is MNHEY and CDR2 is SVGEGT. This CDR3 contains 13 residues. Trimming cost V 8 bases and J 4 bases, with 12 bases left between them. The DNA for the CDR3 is TGTGCCAGCGGGTGGATTGCAAATCAGCCCCAGCATTTT. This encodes CASGWIANQPQHF.

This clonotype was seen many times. DNA of the CDR3: TGTGCCAGCAGCTTAGAATGGGAAACGTCCCCCTACGAGCAGTACTTC. Translating it yields CASSLEWETSPYEQYF. The chain combines TRBV11-1 with TRBJ2-7; D is undetermined. Trimming removed 1 base at V and 2 bases at J, with 15 bases between. CDR1 and CDR2 from the germline V gene are SGHAT and FQDESV (reference sequence). The CDR3 consists of 16 residues.

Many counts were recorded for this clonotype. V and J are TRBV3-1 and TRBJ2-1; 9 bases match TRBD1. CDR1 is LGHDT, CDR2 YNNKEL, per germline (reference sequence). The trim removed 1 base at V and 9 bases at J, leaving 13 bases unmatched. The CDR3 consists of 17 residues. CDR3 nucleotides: TGTGCCAGCAGCCAAGTCGAGGGGACAGGGAATGGGCCTGAGCAGTTCTTC. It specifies CASSQVEGTGNGPEQFF.